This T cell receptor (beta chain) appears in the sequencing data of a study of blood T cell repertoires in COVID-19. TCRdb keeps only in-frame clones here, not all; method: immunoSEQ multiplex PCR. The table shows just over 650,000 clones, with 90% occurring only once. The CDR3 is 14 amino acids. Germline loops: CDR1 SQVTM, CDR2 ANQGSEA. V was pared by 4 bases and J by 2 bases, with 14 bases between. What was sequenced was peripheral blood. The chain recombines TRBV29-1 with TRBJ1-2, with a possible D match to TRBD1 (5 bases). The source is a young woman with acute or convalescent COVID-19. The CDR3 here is CSVVLSGPNYGYTF. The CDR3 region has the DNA TGCAGCGTTGTTTTGTCAGGGCCCAACTATGGCTACACCTTC.